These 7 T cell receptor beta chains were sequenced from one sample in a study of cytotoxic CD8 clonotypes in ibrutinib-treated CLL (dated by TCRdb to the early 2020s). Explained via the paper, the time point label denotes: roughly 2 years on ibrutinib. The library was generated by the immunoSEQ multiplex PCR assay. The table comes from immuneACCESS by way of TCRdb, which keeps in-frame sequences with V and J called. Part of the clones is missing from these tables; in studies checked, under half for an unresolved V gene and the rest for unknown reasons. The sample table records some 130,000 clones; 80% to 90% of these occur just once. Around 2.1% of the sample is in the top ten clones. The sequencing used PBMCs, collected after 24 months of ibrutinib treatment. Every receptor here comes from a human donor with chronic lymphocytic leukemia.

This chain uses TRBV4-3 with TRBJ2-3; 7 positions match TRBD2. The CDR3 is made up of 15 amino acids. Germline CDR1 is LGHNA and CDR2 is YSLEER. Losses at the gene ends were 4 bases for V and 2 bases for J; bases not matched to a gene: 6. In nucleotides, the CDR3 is TGCGCCAGCAGCCTGGGACTACAAATCACAGATACGCAGTATTTT. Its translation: CASSLGLQITDTQYF.

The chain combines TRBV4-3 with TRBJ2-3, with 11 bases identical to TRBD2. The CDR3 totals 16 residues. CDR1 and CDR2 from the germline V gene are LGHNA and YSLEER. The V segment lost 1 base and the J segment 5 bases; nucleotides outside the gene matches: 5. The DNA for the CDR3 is TGCGCCAGCAGCCAAGTAGCGGGGGGGCCAGGAGATACGCAGTATTTT. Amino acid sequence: CASSQVAGGPGDTQYF.

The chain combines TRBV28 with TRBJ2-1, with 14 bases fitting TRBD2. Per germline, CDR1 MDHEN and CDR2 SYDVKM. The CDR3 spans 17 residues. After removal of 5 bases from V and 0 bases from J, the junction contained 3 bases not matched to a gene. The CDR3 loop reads CASSMGLAGASYNEQFF. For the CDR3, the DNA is TGTGCCAGCAGTATGGGACTAGCGGGGGCCTCCTACAATGAGCAGTTCTTC.

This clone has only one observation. The CDR3, as DNA: TGCAGTGCTAGAAGGGGTTCTGAAGCTTTCTTT. Translated, it gives CSARRGSEAFF. This chain joins TRBV20-1 and TRBJ1-1; D possibly corresponds to TRBD1 (5 bases). V lost 2 bases and J lost 6, with 7 bases in between. Germline V gene sequence: CDR1 DFQATT, CDR2 SNEGSKA (reference sequence). The length of the CDR3 is 11 residues.

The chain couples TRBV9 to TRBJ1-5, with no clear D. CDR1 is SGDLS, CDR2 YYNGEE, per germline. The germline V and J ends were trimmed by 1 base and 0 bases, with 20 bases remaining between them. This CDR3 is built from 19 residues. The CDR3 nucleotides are TGTGCCAGCAGCGTACTCGGGCCCTATGAGGGCCATAGCAATCAGCCCCAGCATTTT. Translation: CASSVLGPYEGHSNQPQHF.

This CDR3 reads CASSRAGGAVYEQYF. The CDR3 coding sequence is TGTGCCAGTAGTAGAGCGGGGGGGGCGGTCTACGAGCAGTACTTC. The chain couples TRBV19 to TRBJ2-7; 10 bases are a match to TRBD2. Germline assignment: CDR1 LNHDA and CDR2 SQIVND (reference sequence). The CDR3 loop spans 15 amino acids. With 4 bases clipped from V and 3 bases from J, the junction kept 6 bases outside the gene matches.

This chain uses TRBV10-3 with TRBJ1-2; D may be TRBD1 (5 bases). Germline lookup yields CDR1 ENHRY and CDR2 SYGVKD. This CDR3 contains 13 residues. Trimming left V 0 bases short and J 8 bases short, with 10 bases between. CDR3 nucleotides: TGTGCCATCAGTGAGTCTGGAGGGGACGGCTACACCTTC. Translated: CAISESGGDGYTF.